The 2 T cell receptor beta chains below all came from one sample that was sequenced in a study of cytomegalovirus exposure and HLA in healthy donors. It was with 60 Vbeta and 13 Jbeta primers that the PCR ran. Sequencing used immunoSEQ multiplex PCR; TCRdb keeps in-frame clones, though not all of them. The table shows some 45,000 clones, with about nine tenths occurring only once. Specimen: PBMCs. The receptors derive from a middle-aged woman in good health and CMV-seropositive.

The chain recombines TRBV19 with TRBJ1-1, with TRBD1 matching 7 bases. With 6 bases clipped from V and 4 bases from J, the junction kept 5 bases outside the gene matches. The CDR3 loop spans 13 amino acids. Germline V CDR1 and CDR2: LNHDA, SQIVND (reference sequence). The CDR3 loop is CASREDRRTEAFF. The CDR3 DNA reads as TGTGCCAGTAGGGAGGACAGGCGCACTGAAGCTTTCTTT.

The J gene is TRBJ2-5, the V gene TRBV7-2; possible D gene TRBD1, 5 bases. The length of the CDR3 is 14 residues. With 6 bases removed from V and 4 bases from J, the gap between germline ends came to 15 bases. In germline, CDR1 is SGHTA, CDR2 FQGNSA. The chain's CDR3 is CASSTIGALETQYF. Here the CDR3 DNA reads TGTGCCAGCAGTACTATAGGGGCATTAGAGACCCAGTACTTC.